Below, 29 T cell receptor beta chains from the same sample are listed, as sequenced in a study of response to subunit inactivated influenza vaccine. One entry per CDR3 protein, called by TCRdb with MiXCR from the RT-PCR reads. Here the sample spans 560,000 or so distinct CDR3 sequences, 6% to 9% being singletons. The source was PBMCs from blood, collected about 23 months after vaccination. These receptors all stem from a man between 50 and 69 years old who received an inactivated influenza vaccine.

This clonotype was counted ten times or more. The rearrangement joins TRBV15 to TRBJ2-7; tentatively, D is TRBD1 (5 bases). The V gene lost 0 bases and the J gene lost 4 bases, with 7 bases spanning the gap. The length of the CDR3 is 13 residues. Germline V gene data show CDR1 as LNHNV and CDR2 as YYDKDF (reference sequence). The CDR3 here is CATSRDRQYEQYF. The DNA for the CDR3 is TGTGCCACCAGCAGAGACCGACAGTACGAGCAGTACTTC.

The chain couples TRBV5-6 to TRBJ2-7; TRBD2 is a possible D gene (6 bases). The germline V and J ends were trimmed by 4 bases and 2 bases, with 16 bases remaining between them. This CDR3 comprises 15 residues. Germline V gene sequence: CDR1 SGHDT, CDR2 YYEEEE. CDR3 loop: CASSPPGTEAYEQYF. CDR3 sequence (DNA): TGTGCCAGCAGCCCCCCCGGGACTGAAGCCTACGAGCAGTACTTC.

This clonotype came up many times. The rearrangement joins TRBV29-1 to TRBJ2-1; 9 positions agree with TRBD2. The V and J ends lost 5 bases and 9 bases, in that order; junction bases with no gene match: 11. Germline V gene data show CDR1 as SQVTM and CDR2 as ANQGSEA. The CDR3 has 14 amino acids. The CDR3 nucleotides are TGCAGCGTTAGAAGTTTAGCGGGAGCGACTGAGCAGTTCTTC. It codes for CSVRSLAGATEQFF.

The sample holds a few counts of this clonotype. The chain joins TRBV12-3 or TRBV12-4 to TRBJ1-1; D not resolved. CDR3 length equals 12 residues. V lost 8 bases to trimming and J lost 3 bases, with 10 bases between them. CDR3 sequence: CASGSIHTEAFF. The CDR3 DNA sequence: TGTGCCAGCGGCTCTATCCACACTGAAGCTTTCTTT.

A few counts support this clonotype. The genes are TRBV2 and TRBJ1-6; 9 bases align to TRBD1. The CDR3 is 16 residues long. The V gene end was trimmed by 6 bases and the J gene end by 8 bases; junction bases not matched to a gene: 11. CDR1 SNHLY and CDR2 FYNNEI come from the germline V gene. The CDR3 reads CASSVETGGSYSPLHF. The DNA for the CDR3 is TGTGCCAGCAGCGTCGAGACAGGGGGTAGTTATTCACCCCTCCACTTT.

The chain joins TRBV20-1 to TRBJ1-6, with D unresolved. The CDR3 extends over 13 amino acids. Germline assignment: CDR1 DFQATT and CDR2 SNEGSKA (reference sequence). V shed 2 bases and J shed 8 bases, with 10 bases lying between them. CDR3 protein: CSARLTEYSPLHF. The CDR3, as DNA: TGCAGTGCTAGACTCACAGAATATTCACCCCTCCACTTT.

This chain's CDR3 is CASSQRDRPYEQYF. CDR3 DNA: TGCGCCAGCAGTCAACGGGACAGGCCCTACGAGCAGTACTTC. V usage is TRBV23-1 and J usage is TRBJ2-7, with TRBD1 matching over 8 bases. TRBV23-1 is assigned to the ORF class and has an uncertain function. This CDR3 comprises 14 residues. The V and J ends lost 2 bases and 2 bases, in that order; junction bases with no gene match: 2.

This clonotype was observed at least ten times. This chain joins TRBV12-3 or TRBV12-4 and TRBJ2-2, with D perhaps matching TRBD2 (5 bases). The CDR3 is 13 amino acids. With 6 bases removed from V and 6 bases from J, the gap between germline ends came to 11 bases. In nucleotides, the CDR3 is TGTGCCAGCAGGAGGGATCGTCCCGGGGAGCTGTTTTTT. Encoded protein: CASRRDRPGELFF.

This clonotype was counted many times. This rearrangement joins TRBV20-1 to TRBJ2-5; 8 bases match TRBD2. The germline CDR1 and CDR2 sequences are DFQATT and SNEGSKA (reference sequence). Trimming removed 2 bases from V and 3 bases from J; junction bases left unmatched: 11. The CDR3 covers 16 residues. In DNA, the CDR3 is TGCAGTGCTAGACCACCTTGGGGTAGCGGGGAAGAGACCCAGTACTTC. It codes for CSARPPWGSGEETQYF.

The chain has TRBV6-5 and TRBJ1-1; D gene unclear. The CDR3 has 15 residues. V dropped 2 bases and J dropped 0 bases, with 10 bases sitting between them. Looked up from germline, CDR1 is MNHEY and CDR2 is SVGAGI. In DNA, the CDR3 is TGTGCCAGCAGTTACGCTACGGAGATGAACACTGAAGCTTTCTTT. It codes for CASSYATEMNTEAFF.

This clonotype has ten or more counts. The chain combines TRBV12-3 or TRBV12-4 with TRBJ2-3; TRBD2 is a possible D gene (6 bases). Trimming removed 6 bases at V and 0 bases at J, with 13 bases between. The CDR3 has 15 residues. The CDR3 bases are TGTGCCAGCAGCCCCCCGGGGGTAAGCACAGATACGCAGTATTTT. Translating it yields CASSPPGVSTDTQYF.

This clonotype was seen many times. The rearrangement links TRBV7-8 to TRBJ2-7; 8 bases line up with TRBD2. The J segment lost 5 bases and the V segment lost 5 bases, leaving 5 bases of the junction unmatched. In germline, CDR1 is SGHVS, CDR2 FQNEAQ. CDR3 length: 13 residues. DNA of the CDR3: TGTGCCAGCAGCCCGGGACTAGAACACGAGCAGTACTTC. It specifies CASSPGLEHEQYF.

This clonotype has more than one count but fewer than ten. The chain uses TRBV5-1 and TRBJ2-7, with D possibly TRBD1 on 6 matching bases. V gave up 1 base and J gave up 2 bases, with 19 bases separating them. This CDR3 comprises 17 residues. Germline CDR1 and CDR2: SGHRS and YFSETQ. This chain's CDR3 is CASSLSTGSPKTYEQYF. As DNA, the CDR3 is TGCGCCAGCAGCTTGTCCACAGGGAGCCCGAAAACCTACGAGCAGTACTTC.

V is TRBV11-2 and J is TRBJ2-7; possible D gene TRBD1, 6 bases. Between the trimmed V and J ends, which lost 1 base and 3 bases, there was a span of 13 bases. Per the germline V gene, CDR1 is SGHAT and CDR2 is FQNNGV. The CDR3 is 15 amino acids. As DNA, the CDR3 is TGTGCCAGCAGCTTAGTCCCTACAGGGCTCTACGAGCAGTACTTC. Translation gives CASSLVPTGLYEQYF.

The chain uses TRBV7-2 and TRBJ2-5; unclear D gene. CDR3 length: 15 amino acids. Trimming pared 0 bases from V and 9 bases from J, leaving 17 bases between. Germline CDR1 is SGHTA and CDR2 is FQGNSA. As DNA, the CDR3 is TGTGCCAGCAGCTTAGCGCTGGGCGTTGGGCACGCCCAGTACTTC. Protein product: CASSLALGVGHAQYF.

CDR3: CASSFEGRITEAFF. CDR3 nucleotides: TGTGCCAGCAGTTTCGAGGGACGGATCACTGAAGCTTTCTTT. The gene calls are TRBV12-3 or TRBV12-4 and TRBJ1-1; TRBD1 is a possible D gene (5 bases). This CDR3 region has 14 residues. Trimming shortened V by 3 bases and J by 4 bases, and 12 bases separated the two germline ends.

This clonotype has ten or more counts. This chain uses TRBV20-1 with TRBJ1-2; TRBD1 agrees at 7 bases. Trimming took 6 bases from V and 2 from J; bases not matched to a gene: 6. This CDR3 region has 13 residues. CDR1 is DFQATT and CDR2 is SNEGSKA in the germline V gene (reference sequence). Here the CDR3 DNA reads TGCAGTGCAGAGGACAGGAGAAACTATGGCTACACCTTC. Its translation is CSAEDRRNYGYTF.

J is TRBJ2-3 and V is TRBV6-5; D unclear. Germline-derived CDR1 and CDR2 are MNHEY and SVGAGI. The ends were cut back, 5 bases at V and 4 bases at J, with 10 bases in the middle. This CDR3 contains 13 residues. The CDR3 region has the DNA TGTGCCAGCAGTACTATAAGAGCAGATACGCAGTATTTT. This gives the protein CASSTIRADTQYF.

The rearrangement joins TRBV29-1 to TRBJ2-1; TRBD2 aligns across 12 bases. CDR3 length: 18 residues. Germline V lookup: CDR1 SQVTM, CDR2 ANQGSEA. The J segment lost 4 bases and the V segment lost 0 bases, leaving 10 bases of the junction unmatched. The CDR3 region is CSVEDWGPSGGEYNEQFF. CDR3 DNA sequence: TGCAGCGTTGAAGATTGGGGTCCTAGCGGGGGGGAGTACAATGAGCAGTTCTTC.

V and J are TRBV11-3 and TRBJ2-6; no clear D. The CDR3 is made up of 14 amino acids. V was trimmed by 2 bases and J by 3 bases, leaving 5 bases between them. Per the germline V gene, CDR1 is SGHNT and CDR2 is YENEEA. In nucleotides, the CDR3 is TGTGCCAGCAGCTTAATATATGGGGCCAACGTCCTGACTTTC. Translating gives CASSLIYGANVLTF.

The chain is built from TRBV2 and TRBJ2-3, with 9 bases matching TRBD2. CDR1 and CDR2 from the germline V gene are SNHLY and FYNNEI. Losses at the gene ends were 10 bases for V and 6 bases for J; bases not matched to a gene: 2. The length of the CDR3 is 11 residues. The CDR3 DNA reads as TGTGCCACCGCGGGGGGGGATACGCAGTATTTT. Protein sequence: CATAGGDTQYF. The full variable domain, rest sourced from reference TRBV2 and TRBJ2-3, is EPEVTQTPSHQVTQMGQEVILRCVPISNHLYFYWYRQILGQKVEFLVSFYNNEISEKSEIFDDQFSVERPDGSNFTLKIRSTKLEDSAMYFCATAGGDTQYFGPGTRLTVL.

This chain joins TRBV11-2 and TRBJ2-7, with 7 bases that match TRBD2. Trimming cost V 0 bases and J 7 bases; bases outside gene matches: 9. The CDR3 runs to 15 residues. Germline CDR1 SGHAT, CDR2 FQNNGV. The CDR3 region is CASSLDGRGTREQYF. In DNA form, the CDR3 reads TGTGCCAGCAGCTTAGATGGGCGGGGGACCCGAGAGCAGTACTTC.

This rearrangement joins TRBV10-2 to TRBJ1-2; perhaps TRBD1 as D (6 bases). V lost 6 bases and J lost 0, with 20 bases in between. The CDR3 has 17 amino acids. Germline V gene sequence: CDR1 WSHSY, CDR2 SAAADI. CDR3 DNA: TGCGCCAGCAGGAACGGGACATTACTACTAGCTAACTATGGCTACACCTTC. Its protein is CASRNGTLLLANYGYTF.

This clonotype was counted only a few times. The chain recombines TRBV2 with TRBJ2-1; TRBD2 matches at 8 bases. The CDR3 has 16 residues. Germline assignment: CDR1 SNHLY and CDR2 FYNNEI. The V and J ends lost 7 bases and 1 base, in that order; junction bases with no gene match: 9. The CDR3 sequence: CASIERLAMSYNEQFF. CDR3 nucleotide sequence: TGTGCCAGCATCGAGAGACTAGCGATGTCCTACAATGAGCAGTTCTTC.

The chain has TRBV6-1 and TRBJ2-1; 14 bases match TRBD2. This CDR3 is 15 amino acids long. Germline CDR1 MNHNS, CDR2 SASEGT. With 6 bases clipped from V and 6 bases from J, the junction kept 4 bases outside the gene matches. The CDR3 DNA reads as TGTGCCAGCAGCCGGGGACTAGCGGGGGCCAATGAGCAGTTCTTC. This codes for CASSRGLAGANEQFF.

This clonotype was detected many times. V usage is TRBV5-1 and J usage is TRBJ2-1, with D possibly being TRBD2 (6 bases). This CDR3 has 13 residues. CDR1 and CDR2 from the germline V gene are SGHRS and YFSETQ. V lost 6 bases, J lost 6 bases, and 13 bases lay in between. In DNA, the CDR3 is TGCGCCAGCACCGGGACTTACACCAATGAGCAGTTCTTC. Its translation is CASTGTYTNEQFF.

The J gene is TRBJ2-3, the V gene TRBV4-1; 8 bases agree with TRBD2. Trimming removed 4 bases from V and 4 bases from J; junction bases left unmatched: 10. Germline CDR1 MGHRA, CDR2 YSYEKL. The CDR3 sequence is 16 residues long. DNA for the CDR3: TGCGCCAGCAGCCCCGCCGGGAGGGGGGTATCAGATACGCAGTATTTT. This gives the protein CASSPAGRGVSDTQYF.

The genes are TRBV24-1 and TRBJ2-1, with D maybe TRBD2 (5 bases). The germline V gene encodes CDR1 KGHDR and CDR2 SFDVKD. This CDR3 has 11 residues. V was shortened by 9 bases and J by 9 bases, with 11 bases between the two germline ends. CDR3 sequence (DNA): TGTGCCACCCGAGGTGCGGGTGAGCAGTTCTTC. As protein: CATRGAGEQFF.

This clonotype was counted between two and nine times. This chain uses TRBV20-1 with TRBJ1-5, with D perhaps TRBD1 (5 bases). V was shortened by 6 bases and J by 0 bases, with 15 bases between the two germline ends. CDR3 length: 15 residues. Germline V gene lookup returns CDR1 DFQATT and CDR2 SNEGSKA (reference sequence). The DNA for the CDR3 is TGCAGTGCAACAGACGTAGGGGATAGCAATCAGCCCCAGCATTTT. Translated, it gives CSATDVGDSNQPQHF.